The 9 T cell receptor beta chains reported below all come from one sample, sequenced in a study of CD8 T cells in ankylosing spondylitis. MiXCR, applied by TCRdb to the 5' RACE reads, yields one record per CDR3 protein. The repertoire holds around 180,000 distinct CDR3 sequences, with approximately 18% as singletons. Sequenced material: blood, either unsorted or a sorted T cell fraction (not recorded which). The receptors stem from a male donor aged 10 to 35 with ankylosing spondylitis or in good health (not recorded which).

This clonotype was recorded at least ten times. The chain links TRBV5-1 to TRBJ2-1, with D possibly TRBD1 on 6 matching bases. Looked up from germline, CDR1 is SGHRS and CDR2 is YFSETQ. Trimming took off 2 bases at V and 9 bases at J, with 9 bases between the two ends. The CDR3 is 12 residues long. The CDR3 reads CASSLRGSEQFF. Written as DNA, the CDR3 is TGCGCCAGCAGCTTAAGGGGGTCTGAGCAGTTCTTC.

This sequence joins TRBV7-8 and TRBJ2-7; D might be TRBD2 (5 bases). Germline V gives CDR1 SGHVS, CDR2 FQNEAQ. The CDR3 is 13 amino acids. The V end lost 0 bases, the J end lost 6 bases, and 9 bases lay between the germline ends. CDR3 nucleotides: TGTGCCAGCAGCTTAGCCCCGGGGAGCGAGCAGTACTTC. Protein sequence: CASSLAPGSEQYF.

There are many counts of this clonotype. The chain carries TRBV15 and TRBJ2-1, with 15 bases aligning to TRBD2. Germline assignment: CDR1 LNHNV and CDR2 YYDKDF (reference sequence). V lost 6 bases, J lost 10 bases, and 10 bases stayed unmatched. CDR3 size: 16 residues. The CDR3 DNA follows: TGTGCCACCAGAGGAGGATGGACTAGCGGGAGGGGAGAGCAGTTCTTC. It is translated as CATRGGWTSGRGEQFF.

This clonotype was recorded a few times. The chain has TRBV20-1 and TRBJ2-7; D gene unclear. Between the trimmed V and J ends, which lost 6 bases and 1 base, there was a span of 13 bases. This CDR3 comprises 13 residues. CDR1 is DFQATT and CDR2 is SNEGSKA in the germline V gene (reference sequence). The CDR3 nucleotides are TGCAGTGCGACTCCCGACGCTTCCTACGAGCAGTACTTC. Residues: CSATPDASYEQYF.

This clonotype was counted many times. J is TRBJ1-1 and V is TRBV18; a possible D gene is TRBD1 (6 bases). CDR1 is KGHSH, CDR2 LQKENI, per germline. The CDR3 sequence is 17 residues long. V was trimmed by 3 bases and J by 1 base, leaving 18 bases between them. In nucleotides, the CDR3 is TGTGCCAGCTCACCTTTCGGGGGCGCGGTAAAGAACACTGAAGCTTTCTTT. The encoded protein is CASSPFGGAVKNTEAFF.

This clonotype has ten or more counts. The gene calls are TRBV15 and TRBJ2-3; D call uncertain. This CDR3 comprises 14 residues. Germline V gene sequence: CDR1 LNHNV, CDR2 YYDKDF (reference sequence). The V gene lost 0 bases and the J gene lost 2 bases, with 6 bases spanning the gap. The CDR3 loop is CATSRDHVTDTQYF. The CDR3 nucleotides are TGTGCCACCAGCAGAGATCACGTCACAGATACGCAGTATTTT.

Ten or more counts support this clonotype. This chain connects TRBV4-1 to TRBJ2-3; TRBD2 matches 14 bases. After removal of 4 bases from V and 5 bases from J, the junction contained 2 bases not matched to a gene. From germline, CDR1 is MGHRA and CDR2 YSYEKL. The CDR3 covers 15 residues. The CDR3 protein is CASSLGLAGGDTQYF. The CDR3, as DNA: TGCGCCAGCAGCCTCGGACTAGCGGGAGGAGATACGCAGTATTTT.

This clonotype was seen at least ten times. The chain recombines TRBV7-2 with TRBJ2-5; the match to TRBD1 covers 7 bases. V lost 5 bases to trimming and J lost 4 bases; unmatched junction nucleotides: 10. The CDR3 length is 15 residues. Per the germline V gene, CDR1 is SGHTA and CDR2 is FQGNSA. In DNA, the CDR3 is TGTGCCAGCAGCCCCGGGGACAGTTGGGGAGAGACCCAGTACTTC. The encoded protein is CASSPGDSWGETQYF.

V and J are TRBV10-1 and TRBJ2-5; the D call may be TRBD1 or TRBD2 (5 bases each). The ends were cut back, 6 bases at V and 2 bases at J, with 10 bases in the middle. CDR1 WNHNN and CDR2 SYGVQD come from the germline V gene (reference sequence). The CDR3 length is 13 residues. In nucleotides, the CDR3 is TGCGCCAGCAGCCGGGGCCCTCAAGAGACCCAGTACTTC. It yields the protein CASSRGPQETQYF.